The source of this T cell receptor (beta chain) is a study of low-dose radiotherapy and immunotherapy resistance in tumors. On the study more broadly: Oral aspirin at 300 mg was taken daily by patients for four cycles, beginning on cycle 1 day 1.

This clonotype occurred many times. TRAV and TRBV primers primed cDNA for both TCRalpha and TCRbeta. The authors ran 15 to 20 PCR cycles to amplify TCRs with a constant-region primer and V-primer adapter. TCRdb called the reads again in MiXCR, with one record for every CDR3 protein. The sample lists 100,000 or so distinct CDR3 sequences, 9.4% occurring once. The CDR3 is made up of 14 amino acids. J was trimmed by 2 bases and V by 4 bases; bases with no gene match: 2. Looked up from germline, CDR1 is SGHVS and CDR2 is FQNEAQ. Documented time point: before trial treatment. This TCR was recovered from a male donor with prostate cancer. The chain is built from TRBV7-8 and TRBJ1-5; 7 bases fit TRBD1. Sequenced material: PBMCs, taken before treatment. CDR3 in amino acids: CASSWTGRNQPQHF. In DNA form, the CDR3 reads TGTGCCAGCAGCTGGACAGGCCGCAATCAGCCCCAGCATTTT.